This T cell receptor (beta chain) derives from a study of T cells in Graves' hyperthyroidism and ophthalmopathy. Study-level results: The model anticipated ophthalmopathy a median about six months pre-onset. Clonotypes that were expanded in thyroid above 0.001 mostly appeared in blood too.

Amplification targeted TCR beta CDR3 regions from RNA transcripts. The study used the HTBI primer set for a first-round RT-PCR of the TCR CDR3. TCRdb called the multiplex PCR reads again in MiXCR, with one record for every CDR3 protein. The sample carries around 300,000 distinct CDR3 sequences, less than 15% recorded once. Regarding this clonotype: Antigen unknown.

Blood dates from first hyperthyroidism diagnosis, before any ophthalmopathy symptoms. Source material for PBMCs was 9 to 10 ml fresh peripheral blood. The sequence derives from a woman aged 25 to 45 with Graves' hyperthyroidism that later progressed to Graves' ophthalmopathy. Sequencing used blood.

CDR3: CASSDQGPVYGYTF. The CDR3, as DNA: TGTGCCAGCAGTGACCAGGGACCAGTCTATGGCTACACCTTC. The genes are TRBV6-1 and TRBJ1-2; TRBD1 might be the D (5 bases). The V end was cut by 3 bases, the J end by 4 bases, with 12 bases between. The CDR3 spans 14 residues. Germline CDR1 is MNHNS and CDR2 is SASEGT.